These T cell receptor beta chains were read from a single sample in a study of T cell changes during pregnancy in multiple sclerosis. The protocol was immunoSEQ multiplex PCR, while the TCRdb copy is restricted to in-frame clones and leaves out a portion. This sample yields 65,000 to 95,000 clones, of which about 89% are seen a single time; around 1.8% belongs to the top ten. The sample was peripheral blood, taken before pregnancy. All receptors derive from a female donor with multiple sclerosis, enrolled in a pregnancy study. CDR3s include the opening cysteine and the closing phenylalanine or tryptophan. The D gene is left open where the match is weak. Clone size is shown for a subset of rows, as once, few, many or a class of expanded clone.

d_gene	v_gene	abundance	j_gene	CDR3aa	CDR3nt
TRBD1	TRBV6-1	.	TRBJ2-1	CASRQGAGGWDEQFF	TGTGCCAGCAGACAGGGGGCAGGAGGGTGGGATGAGCAGTTCTTC
TRBD2	TRBV5-1	.	TRBJ2-1	CASSLGSGAYEQFF	TGCGCCAGCAGCTTGGGTAGCGGGGCCTATGAGCAGTTCTTC
TRBD1	TRBV27	.	TRBJ1-3	CASSPPIGRGFGNTIYF	TGTGCCAGCAGTCCCCCCATAGGCAGGGGGTTCGGAAACACCATATATTTT
TRBD2	TRBV18	.	TRBJ2-7	CASSLTSGYEQYF	TGTGCCAGCTCACTTACTAGCGGCTACGAGCAGTACTTC
TRBD1	TRBV10-2	once	TRBJ2-7	CAPGTVEWEQYF	TGCGCCCCGGGGACAGTTGAGTGGGAGCAGTACTTC
.	TRBV6-1	.	TRBJ1-4	CASKVGQGNEKLFF	TGTGCCAGCAAGGTCGGGCAGGGCAATGAAAAACTGTTTTTT
TRBD2	TRBV6-1	few	TRBJ2-2	CAGRGGDTGELFF	TGTGCTGGTCGGGGGGGAGACACCGGGGAGCTGTTTTTT
.	TRBV6-5	.	TRBJ1-5	CASSYGQDQPQHF	TGTGCCAGCAGTTACGGGCAAGATCAGCCCCAGCATTTT
.	TRBV5-4	once	TRBJ1-2	CASSLDPTGLKKNGYTF	TGTGCCAGCAGCTTGGATCCAACAGGGTTGAAAAAGAATGGCTACACCTTC
.	TRBV6-1	.	TRBJ1-1	CASSEKWEGVAEAFF	TGTGCCAGCAGTGAAAAATGGGAAGGGGTAGCTGAAGCTTTCTTT
.	TRBV2	.	TRBJ1-1	CASSETGGRYSAFF	TGTGCCAGCAGTGAAACGGGCGGGCGATATTCAGCTTTCTTT
TRBD1	TRBV18	.	TRBJ2-7	CASSPDRASYEQYF	TGTGCCAGCTCACCGGACAGGGCCTCCTACGAGCAGTACTTC
.	TRBV18	.	TRBJ1-4	CASSPRTGTTNEKLFF	TGTGCCAGCTCACCAAGGACGGGGACAACTAATGAAAAACTGTTTTTT
TRBD1	TRBV7-3	.	TRBJ1-1	CASSRGQDTEAFF	TGTGCCAGCAGCCGAGGACAGGACACTGAAGCTTTCTTT
TRBD1	TRBV19	.	TRBJ1-4	CATKSDRAGEKLFF	TGTGCCACCAAAAGCGACAGGGCTGGTGAAAAACTGTTTTTT
.	TRBV10-2	.	TRBJ2-7	CASSSTGYGYEQYF	TGCGCCAGCAGCTCGACGGGGTATGGCTACGAGCAGTACTTC
TRBD1	TRBV27	.	TRBJ1-2	CASSLLAGGRGYTF	TGTGCCAGCAGTTTACTGGCAGGGGGCAGGGGCTACACCTTC
TRBD1	TRBV18	.	TRBJ1-1	CASSRQGAGTEAFF	TGTGCCAGCTCAAGGCAGGGGGCGGGCACTGAAGCTTTCTTT
TRBD1	TRBV6-6	.	TRBJ2-7	CASSFGTGAYEQYF	TGTGCCAGCAGTTTTGGGACAGGTGCCTACGAGCAGTACTTC
.	TRBV18	once	TRBJ2-1	CASSPGQSSYNEQFF	TGTGCCAGCTCCCCAGGACAGAGCTCCTACAATGAGCAGTTCTTC
.	TRBV5-1	.	TRBJ2-3	CASSLESTGGASHTQYF	TGCGCCAGCAGCTTGGAGTCCACGGGGGGCGCGAGTCATACGCAGTATTTT
.	TRBV19	.	TRBJ1-5	CASSLQGQQPQHF	TGTGCCAGTAGCCTACAGGGTCAGCAGCCCCAGCATTTT
TRBD1	TRBV30	.	TRBJ1-3	CAWSQTGSGNTIYF	TGTGCCTGGAGCCAGACAGGGTCTGGAAACACCATATATTTT
TRBD1	TRBV9	.	TRBJ2-3	CASSGTGATDTQYF	TGTGCCAGCAGCGGGACAGGGGCAACAGATACGCAGTATTTT
.	TRBV2	.	TRBJ2-3	CASSEAEPGMTGREDTQYF	TGTGCCAGCAGTGAAGCGGAACCGGGGATGACAGGCCGTGAAGATACGCAGTATTTT
TRBD2	TRBV5-1	.	TRBJ2-1	CASSFRLAGGENEQFF	TGCGCCAGCAGCTTTAGACTAGCGGGGGGGGAAAATGAGCAGTTCTTC
TRBD1	TRBV4-1	.	TRBJ1-2	CASSRIQGDDGYTF	TGCGCCAGCAGCCGGATCCAGGGGGACGATGGCTACACCTTC
TRBD1	TRBV29-1	once	TRBJ2-7	CSGTGAGSYEQYF	TGCAGCGGGACAGGGGCTGGGTCCTACGAGCAGTACTTC
.	TRBV15	once	TRBJ2-7	CATSRDGGSYEQYF	TGTGCCACCAGCAGAGATGGCGGTTCCTACGAGCAGTACTTC
.	TRBV11-2	once	TRBJ1-5	CASSLRDSYQPQHF	TGTGCCAGCAGCTTGAGAGACAGTTATCAGCCCCAGCATTTT
TRBD1	TRBV27	once	TRBJ2-7	CASSLLGTGAYEQYF	TGTGCCAGCAGTTTACTAGGGACAGGGGCCTACGAGCAGTACTTC
TRBD1	TRBV5-1	.	TRBJ2-7	CASSQKGDSYYEQYF	TGCGCCAGCAGCCAAAAAGGGGACAGCTACTACGAGCAGTACTTC
.	TRBV5-1	.	TRBJ2-7	CASSLEPESPLGQYF	TGCGCCAGCAGTCTTGAACCCGAGAGTCCCCTCGGGCAGTACTTC
.	TRBV9	once	TRBJ2-7	CASSASDSSYEQYF	TGTGCCAGCAGCGCGTCGGACAGTTCCTACGAGCAGTACTTC
TRBD2	TRBV7-7	.	TRBJ2-1	CASSRLAGGMNEQFF	TGTGCTAGCAGCCGACTAGCGGGAGGGATGAATGAGCAGTTCTTC
TRBD2	TRBV5-4	.	TRBJ2-1	CASSGGRSLLINEQFF	TGTGCCAGCTCGGGGGGGCGGTCCCTTCTAATAAATGAGCAGTTCTTC
TRBD1	TRBV7-2	.	TRBJ2-7	CASSLAPGQGFTYEQYF	TGTGCCAGCAGCTTAGCTCCAGGACAGGGCTTCACCTACGAGCAGTACTTC
.	TRBV2	.	TRBJ2-7	CASSLGRGHYEQYF	TGTGCCAGCAGTTTGGGCAGGGGACACTACGAGCAGTACTTC
.	TRBV27	.	TRBJ1-4	CASSPPGEKLFF	TGTGCCAGCAGCCCTCCGGGTGAAAAACTGTTTTTT
.	TRBV19	.	TRBJ1-5	CATEGRGRQPQHF	TGTGCCACCGAGGGGCGGGGTCGTCAGCCCCAGCATTTT
.	TRBV11-1	once	TRBJ2-7	CASSRDLTDEQYF	TGTGCCAGCAGCCGCGACTTGACCGACGAGCAGTACTTC
.	TRBV9	.	TRBJ1-6	CASSVDGSPPLHF	TGTGCCAGCAGCGTAGACGGGTCGCCACCCCTCCACTTT
TRBD2	TRBV4-1	.	TRBJ2-2	CASSQEGLAGGELFF	TGCGCCAGCAGCCAAGAGGGGCTAGCGGGCGGGGAGCTGTTTTTT
.	TRBV6-4	.	TRBJ1-1	CATQENTEAFF	TGTGCCACCCAGGAGAACACTGAAGCTTTCTTT
.	TRBV7-3	.	TRBJ2-1	CASSFQWGDEQFF	TGTGCCAGCAGCTTCCAATGGGGGGATGAGCAGTTCTTC
TRBD1	TRBV2	once	TRBJ1-1	CASSDRALGTEAFF	TGTGCCAGCAGCGACAGGGCTCTAGGAACTGAAGCTTTCTTT
TRBD1	TRBV19	.	TRBJ1-4	CASSTTGGDEKLFF	TGTGCCAGTAGTACGACAGGGGGGGACGAAAAACTGTTTTTT
.	TRBV2	.	TRBJ1-1	CASMRGGGTNTEAFF	TGTGCCAGCATGCGGGGAGGAGGAACGAACACTGAAGCTTTCTTT
.	TRBV4-2	.	TRBJ2-2	CASSSPGFYTGELFF	TGTGCCAGCAGCTCACCGGGGTTTTACACCGGGGAGCTGTTTTTT
TRBD2	TRBV7-2	.	TRBJ2-4	CASSSALAGGPRENIQYF	TGTGCCAGCAGCTCGGCGCTAGCGGGGGGGCCTCGGGAAAACATTCAGTACTTC
.	TRBV11-2	few	TRBJ1-2	CASSLDLPANYGYTF	TGTGCCAGCAGCTTAGATCTCCCCGCTAACTATGGCTACACCTTC
.	TRBV18	.	TRBJ2-3	CASSPPTGDTQYF	TGTGCCAGCTCACCACCGACAGGAGATACGCAGTATTTT
TRBD1	TRBV27	.	TRBJ1-2	CASSLATGDGYTF	TGTGCCAGCAGTTTGGCCACAGGGGATGGCTACACCTTC